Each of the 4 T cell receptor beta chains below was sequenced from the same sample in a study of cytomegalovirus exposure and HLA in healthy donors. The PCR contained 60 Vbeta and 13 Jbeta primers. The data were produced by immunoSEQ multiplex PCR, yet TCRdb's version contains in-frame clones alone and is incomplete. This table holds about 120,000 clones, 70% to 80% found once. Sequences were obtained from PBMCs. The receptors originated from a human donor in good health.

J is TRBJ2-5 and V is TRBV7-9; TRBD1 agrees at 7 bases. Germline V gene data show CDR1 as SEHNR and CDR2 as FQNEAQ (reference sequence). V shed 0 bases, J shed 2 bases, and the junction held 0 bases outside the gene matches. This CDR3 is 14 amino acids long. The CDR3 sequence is CASSLAGQQETQYF. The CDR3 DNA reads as TGTGCCAGCAGCTTAGCGGGACAGCAAGAGACCCAGTACTTC. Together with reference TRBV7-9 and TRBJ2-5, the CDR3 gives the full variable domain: DTGVSQNPRHKITKRGQNVTFRCDPISEHNRLYWYRQTLGQGPEFLTYFQNEAQLEKSRLLSDRFSAERPKGSFSTLEIQRTEQGDSAMYLCASSLAGQQETQYFGPGTRLLVL.

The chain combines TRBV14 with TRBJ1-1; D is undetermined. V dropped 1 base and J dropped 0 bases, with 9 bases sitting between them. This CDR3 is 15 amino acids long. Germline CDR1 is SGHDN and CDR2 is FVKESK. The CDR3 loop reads CASSQAWALNTEAFF. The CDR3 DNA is TGTGCCAGCAGCCAAGCGTGGGCCCTGAACACTGAAGCTTTCTTT.

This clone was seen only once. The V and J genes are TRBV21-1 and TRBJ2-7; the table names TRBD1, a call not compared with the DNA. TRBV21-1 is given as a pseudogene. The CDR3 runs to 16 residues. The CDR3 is CASSKFHRGISYEQYF. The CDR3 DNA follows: TGTGCCAGCAGCAAATTCCACAGGGGGATCTCCTACGAGCAGTACTTC.

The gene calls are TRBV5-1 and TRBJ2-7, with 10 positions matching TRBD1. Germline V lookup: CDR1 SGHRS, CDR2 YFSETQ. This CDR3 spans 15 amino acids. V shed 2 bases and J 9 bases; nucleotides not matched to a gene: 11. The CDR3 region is CASSFGTGDRVGQYF. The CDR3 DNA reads TGCGCCAGCAGCTTTGGGACAGGGGACCGGGTGGGGCAGTACTTC.